This T cell receptor (beta chain) was identified in a study of T cells in Graves' hyperthyroidism and ophthalmopathy. RNA transcripts were the template for amplifying TCR beta CDR3 regions. TCR CDR3 regions were first amplified by RT-PCR with HTBI primers. TCRdb analysed the multiplex PCR reads with MiXCR anew, one entry per CDR3 protein. The sample records around 690,000 distinct CDR3 sequences, 17% being singletons. CDR3 length: 15 amino acids. The V gene lost 6 bases and the J gene lost 1 base, with 12 bases spanning the gap. This clonotype was found many times. Its target is not known. The study's findings and limits: Separating ophthalmopathy from stable hyperthyroidism was achieved by a 13 V-J model. Model predictions of ophthalmopathy came a median about 6.3 months before onset.

The clonotype comes from a man between 45 and 60 years old with Graves' hyperthyroidism. The chain joins TRBV12-3 or TRBV12-4 to TRBJ1-4; no clear D. Specimen: blood. The CDR3 sequence: CASSRPEGTNEKLFF. DNA of the CDR3: TGTGCCAGCAGCCGACCAGAGGGAACTAATGAAAAACTGTTTTTT.